The table lists the clone carrying this T cell receptor (beta chain) with many counts. Its matching antigen is unknown. The data stem from a study of neurological immune-mediated disorders. The cDNA was generated through 5'RACE incorporating 10-nucleotide random UMIs. TCRdb itself ran the 5' RACE reads through MiXCR, one entry per CDR3 protein. The sample holds around 66,000 distinct CDR3 sequences; around 5.5% are singletons and the top ten take around 2.8%. V was pared by 0 bases and J by 4 bases, with 3 bases of the junction left unmatched. Germline CDR1 and CDR2: SGHRS and YFSETQ. This CDR3 region has 14 residues. Where libraries were unsorted, they were derived from 2 million PBMCs stored at -80 degrees C. Study-level results: Private repertoires in all groups were suggested by the absence of shared CDR3 amino acid sequences among expanded clones across subjects.

The sequence was collected from a woman in her twenties or thirties with multiple sclerosis. V usage is TRBV5-1 and J usage is TRBJ1-1; 7 positions match TRBD1. The specimen was PBMCs. The CDR3 is CASSLGQGFTEAFF. The CDR3 DNA is TGCGCCAGCAGCTTGGGACAGGGTTTCACTGAAGCTTTCTTT.